A single sample is the source of the 9 T cell receptor beta chains below, sequenced in a study of early stage breast cancer tumors. The data were produced by immunoSEQ multiplex PCR, yet TCRdb's version contains in-frame clones alone and is incomplete. The repertoire consists of 45,000 to 60,000 clones, with 75% to 85% occurring once and the leading ten covering 1.1% to 1.5%. Sequencing input: blood. Every receptor here comes from a person aged 45-60 years with breast cancer.

The chain combines TRBV7-9 with TRBJ1-6, with D hard to call. The germline V and J ends were trimmed by 4 bases and 5 bases, with 6 bases remaining between them. Germline values: CDR1 SEHNR, CDR2 FQNEAQ (reference sequence). This CDR3 comprises 13 residues. The CDR3 region has the DNA TGTGCCAGCAGCTCCCGAAATAATTCACCCCTCCACTTT. It is translated as CASSSRNNSPLHF.

In its sample, this clone was seen a few times. The chain combines TRBV7-9 with TRBJ2-7, with D tentatively TRBD1 (5 bases). Trimming took off 7 bases at V and 5 bases at J, with 9 bases between the two ends. Germline loops: CDR1 SEHNR, CDR2 FQNEAQ (reference sequence). This CDR3 is built from 11 residues. The CDR3 DNA follows: TGTGCCAGCACTTTACAGGACGAGCAGTACTTC. Translating gives CASTLQDEQYF.

The V and J genes are TRBV6-5 and TRBJ2-5; 10 bases are a match to TRBD2. Germline CDR1 reads MNHEY; CDR2 reads SVGAGI. The CDR3 spans 15 residues. Trimming took 5 bases from V and 2 from J; bases not matched to a gene: 5. This CDR3 reads CASSLAGASQETQYF. The CDR3 DNA follows: TGTGCCAGCAGTCTAGCGGGGGCGAGTCAAGAGACCCAGTACTTC.

This chain links TRBV10-3 with TRBJ2-2; unclear D gene. The length of the CDR3 is 14 residues. V lost 2 bases to trimming and J lost 1 base, with 5 bases between them. Germline CDR1 and CDR2: ENHRY and SYGVKD. CDR3 sequence reads: CAISEQLNTGELFF. The CDR3 bases are TGTGCCATCAGTGAGCAGCTGAACACCGGGGAGCTGTTTTTT.

The J gene is TRBJ1-4, the V gene TRBV7-2; D is possibly TRBD1 (5 bases). CDR3 size: 14 residues. Germline lookup yields CDR1 SGHTA and CDR2 FQGNSA. V was shortened by 3 bases and J by 4 bases, with 9 bases between the two germline ends. This chain's CDR3 is CASSLGRINEKLFF. CDR3 DNA sequence: TGTGCCAGCAGCTTGGGACGGATTAATGAAAAACTGTTTTTT.

The V and J genes are TRBV10-3 and TRBJ2-7, with TRBD1 matching 10 bases. The CDR3 runs to 13 residues. Germline values: CDR1 ENHRY, CDR2 SYGVKD. V was clipped by 10 bases and J by 5 bases; unmatched bases: 8. CDR3 region: CASGTGDYHEQYF. CDR3 coding DNA: TGTGCCAGCGGGACAGGGGATTACCACGAGCAGTACTTC.

V gene TRBV18 combines with J gene TRBJ2-5; 7 bases align to TRBD2. CDR1 is KGHSH and CDR2 is LQKENI in the germline V gene. The junction had 15 bases not matched to a gene; V was cut back by 6 bases and J by 5 bases. The CDR3 sequence is 16 residues long. CDR3 residues: CASSPTVRTSGETQYF. DNA of the CDR3: TGTGCCAGCTCCCCCACCGTGAGGACTAGTGGTGAGACCCAGTACTTC.

The chain employs TRBV5-1 and TRBJ1-4; possible D gene TRBD1, 6 bases. Germline V gives CDR1 SGHRS, CDR2 YFSETQ. The CDR3 loop spans 15 amino acids. Trimming stripped 0 bases from V and 7 bases from J, with 13 bases between. Here the CDR3 reads CASSLEAGAGEKLFF. In nucleotides, the CDR3 is TGCGCCAGCAGCTTGGAGGCAGGGGCTGGTGAAAAACTGTTTTTT.

This clone was found once. The rearrangement links TRBV30 to TRBJ2-7; D is unresolved. Germline-derived CDR1 and CDR2 are GTSNPN and SVGIG (reference sequence). The CDR3 extends over 11 amino acids. V shed 3 bases and J shed 2 bases, with 5 bases lying between them. The CDR3 coding sequence is TGTGCCTGGAGGAACACCTACGAGCAGTACTTC. Its protein is CAWRNTYEQYF.